Each of the 26 T cell receptor beta chains below was sequenced from the same sample in a study of T cell responses to AZD1222 COVID-19 vaccine. Sequenced by immunoSEQ multiplex PCR; TCRdb stores in-frame clones only, minus some. The profile shows 150,000 to 200,000 clones, roughly 92% of them singletons. Here the sequenced sample was peripheral blood, taken on day 0 of AZD1222 vaccination. These receptors were obtained from an adult in good health.

The chain has TRBV3-1 (or the pseudogene TRBV3-2) and TRBJ2-1; TRBD2 aligns across 8 bases. This CDR3 has 18 residues. CDR1 and CDR2 (germline): LGHDT, YNNKEL (reference sequence). The V and J ends lost 0 bases and 4 bases, in that order; junction bases with no gene match: 11. The CDR3 protein is CASSQDPSLAGGYNEQFF. Written as DNA, the CDR3 is TGTGCCAGCAGCCAAGACCCCTCCCTAGCGGGCGGGTACAATGAGCAGTTCTTC.

The chain carries TRBV6-2 or TRBV6-3 and TRBJ1-5; D might be TRBD1 (6 bases). The CDR3 length is 15 residues. The germline gives CDR1 MNHEY, CDR2 SVGEGT. With 5 bases removed from V and 5 bases from J, the gap between germline ends came to 16 bases. The CDR3 loop reads CASSDTGIGYQPQHF. CDR3 nucleotides: TGTGCCAGCAGTGACACAGGGATAGGGTATCAGCCCCAGCATTTT.

The chain has TRBV7-9 and TRBJ2-5; D is possibly TRBD1 (6 bases). The V end lost 3 bases, the J end lost 5 bases, and 25 bases lay between the germline ends. CDR1 and CDR2 (germline): SEHNR, FQNEAQ (reference sequence). This CDR3 spans 18 amino acids. The CDR3 protein is CASSFRGPGHTSKETQYF. The CDR3 DNA reads as TGTGCCAGCAGCTTTCGTGGACCGGGACACACCTCGAAGGAGACCCAGTACTTC.

J is TRBJ2-5 and V is TRBV11-3; weak D call: TRBD1 (6 bases). V was clipped by 5 bases and J by 3 bases, with 10 bases between them. CDR1 SGHNT and CDR2 YENEEA come from the germline V gene. The CDR3 runs 13 residues. The CDR3 coding sequence is TGTGCCAGCAGCCAGGGACAAAAAGAGACCCAGTACTTC. It specifies CASSQGQKETQYF.

This clone turned up a few times. V usage is TRBV7-8 and J usage is TRBJ1-3; D not resolved. This CDR3 spans 15 amino acids. Trimming left V 0 bases short and J 0 bases short, with 6 bases between. Germline CDR1 reads SGHVS; CDR2 reads FQNEAQ. CDR3 sequence: CASSLARFSGNTIYF. The CDR3 DNA reads TGTGCCAGCAGCTTAGCCCGGTTCTCTGGAAACACCATATATTTT.

This chain uses TRBV10-1 with TRBJ1-6; 12 bases fit TRBD1. Germline assignment: CDR1 WNHNN and CDR2 SYGVQD (reference sequence). This CDR3 comprises 16 residues. V trimming: 5 bases; J trimming: 6 bases; junction bases outside the gene matches: 5. The DNA of the CDR3 is TGCGCCAGCAGTACGGGACAGGGGGCGCGTAATTCACCCCTCCACTTT. This gives the protein CASSTGQGARNSPLHF.

The chain uses TRBV19 and TRBJ2-2; 9 bases fit TRBD1. With V trimmed by 8 bases and J by 0 bases, 1 base remained unmatched. The CDR3 has 14 amino acids. The germline CDR1 and CDR2 sequences are LNHDA and SQIVND (reference sequence). The CDR3 loop is CASRDRANTGELFF. CDR3 bases: TGTGCCAGTCGGGACAGGGCGAACACCGGGGAGCTGTTTTTT.

The V gene is TRBV6-5, the J gene TRBJ2-7; a possible D gene is TRBD2 (6 bases). Looked up from germline, CDR1 is MNHEY and CDR2 is SVGAGI. V was trimmed by 6 bases and J by 4 bases, leaving 19 bases between them. The CDR3 runs 15 residues. The CDR3 here is CASSHDRSSGYEQYF. The CDR3 coding sequence is TGTGCCAGCAGCCATGACAGAAGCAGCGGGTACGAGCAGTACTTC.

The chain is built from TRBV28 and TRBJ2-7; the match to TRBD2 covers 15 bases. CDR3 length: 15 amino acids. CDR1 and CDR2 from the germline V gene are MDHEN and SYDVKM. Unmatched junction bases numbered 9, after V lost 9 bases and J lost 6 bases. As DNA, the CDR3 is TGTGCCAGTAACGTTTGGACTAGCGGGAGGGGCGAGCAGTACTTC. Protein: CASNVWTSGRGEQYF. Using reference TRBV28 and TRBJ2-7 for the parts outside the CDR3, the full variable domain is DVKVTQSSRYLVKRTGEKVFLECVQDMDHENMFWYRQDPGLGLRLIYFSYDVKMKEKGDIPEGYSVSREKKERFSLILESASTNQTSMYLCASNVWTSGRGEQYFGPGTRLTVT.

The CDR3 is CASSYPSGTGELFF. Here the CDR3 DNA reads TGTGCCAGCAGTTACCCCTCGGGGACCGGGGAGCTGTTTTTT. J is TRBJ2-2 and V is TRBV6-2 or TRBV6-3; a possible D gene is TRBD2 (5 bases). Germline V gene data show CDR1 as MNHEY and CDR2 as SVGEGT. This CDR3 is 14 amino acids long. V lost 2 bases and J 5 bases, leaving 9 bases between the germline ends.

The chain uses TRBV3-1 (or the pseudogene TRBV3-2) and TRBJ2-3; D is possibly TRBD1 (5 bases). V shed 4 bases and J shed 1 base, with 15 bases lying between them. The CDR3 length is 16 residues. CDR1 and CDR2 from the germline V gene are LGHDT and YNNKEL (reference sequence). The CDR3 DNA is TGTGCCAGCAGCCCGAGAGGACATAGCCGCACAGATACGCAGTATTTT. The encoded protein is CASSPRGHSRTDTQYF.

The chain couples TRBV24-1 to TRBJ2-2; 8 bases line up with TRBD1. The CDR3 contains 16 residues. V gave up 2 bases and J gave up 0 bases; unmatched junction bases: 1. CDR1 is KGHDR, CDR2 SFDVKD, per germline. Here the CDR3 reads CATSDSGQANTGELFF. The CDR3, as DNA: TGTGCCACCAGTGATTCGGGACAGGCGAACACCGGGGAGCTGTTTTTT.

The J gene is TRBJ1-2, the V gene TRBV6-5, with TRBD1 as a possible D gene (6 bases). Germline lookup yields CDR1 MNHEY and CDR2 SVGAGI. Trimming stripped 7 bases from V and 13 bases from J, with 16 bases between. The CDR3 sequence is 11 residues long. CDR3 DNA: TGTGCCAGCAACGATTTCGGACAGTTCACCTTC. Its translation: CASNDFGQFTF.

This clone was recorded only once. This chain joins TRBV10-3 and TRBJ2-2; 12 bases match TRBD1. The germline V gene has CDR1 ENHRY and CDR2 SYGVKD. This CDR3 contains 16 residues. Trimming removed 3 bases from V and 6 bases from J; junction bases left unmatched: 5. CDR3 in amino acids: CAISDSGTGGSGELFF. The CDR3 region has the DNA TGTGCCATCAGTGATTCCGGGACAGGGGGCTCCGGGGAGCTGTTTTTT.

This chain links TRBV6-5 with TRBJ1-1; D gene ambiguous. V was trimmed by 6 bases and J by 4 bases, leaving 9 bases between them. The CDR3 consists of 12 residues. Germline CDR1 MNHEY, CDR2 SVGAGI. CDR3 residues: CASRAVSTEAFF. Here the CDR3 DNA reads TGTGCCAGCAGGGCAGTAAGCACTGAAGCTTTCTTT.

V gene TRBV7-9 combines with J gene TRBJ1-4, with 9 nucleotides matching TRBD1. This CDR3 region has 14 residues. CDR1 and CDR2 (germline): SEHNR, FQNEAQ (reference sequence). J was trimmed by 8 bases and V by 1 base; bases with no gene match: 2. This chain's CDR3 is CASSLGTGEEKLFF. The CDR3 nucleotides read TGTGCCAGCAGCTTAGGGACAGGGGAGGAAAAACTGTTTTTT.

This clone has only one observation. The rearrangement uses TRBV4-1 and TRBJ1-5; perhaps TRBD1 as D (6 bases). Trimming pared 6 bases from V and 2 bases from J, leaving 11 bases between. The CDR3 totals 14 residues. Germline assignment: CDR1 MGHRA and CDR2 YSYEKL. The CDR3 region has the DNA TGCGCCAGCAGTCACAGGGCTCGCAATCAGCCCCAGCATTTT. Its protein is CASSHRARNQPQHF.

The chain couples TRBV5-5 to TRBJ2-7, with D possibly matching TRBD1 (6 bases). Germline V gives CDR1 SGHKS, CDR2 YYEKEE (reference sequence). The CDR3 runs 15 residues. Trimming removed 2 bases from V and 3 bases from J, with 15 bases in between. The CDR3 loop reads CASSFSPDRGYEQYF. The CDR3 coding sequence is TGTGCCAGCAGCTTTTCCCCGGACAGAGGCTACGAGCAGTACTTC.

This clone was recorded once. The gene calls are TRBV30 and TRBJ1-6; D gene ambiguous. Trimming removed 8 bases from V and 8 bases from J, with 16 bases in between. Per the germline V gene, CDR1 is GTSNPN and CDR2 is SVGIG (reference sequence). The CDR3 contains 13 residues. The CDR3 region is CAIYPGRYSPLHF. CDR3 in DNA: TGTGCCATCTACCCGGGGAGGTATTCACCCCTCCACTTT.

The V and J genes are TRBV2 and TRBJ2-2; D is tentatively TRBD1 or TRBD2 (5 bases each). Trimming took 8 bases from V and 0 from J, leaving 13 bases between them. The CDR3 length is 15 residues. Germline CDR1 SNHLY, CDR2 FYNNEI. CDR3 nucleotides: TGTGCCAGCCAAAGGGACGTAGCGAACACCGGGGAGCTGTTTTTT. Translation gives CASQRDVANTGELFF.

CDR3 sequence (DNA): TGTGCCACCACGAGAGGGATGAACACTGAAGCTTTCTTT. Its protein is CATTRGMNTEAFF. The chain is built from TRBV19 and TRBJ1-1; no clear D. Germline lookup yields CDR1 LNHDA and CDR2 SQIVND (reference sequence). This CDR3 is 13 amino acids long. The ends were cut back, 10 bases at V and 0 bases at J, with 12 bases in the middle.

The chain recombines TRBV24-1 with TRBJ2-2; no clear D. The CDR3 is made up of 13 amino acids. Trimming removed 5 bases from V and 2 bases from J, with 5 bases in between. Germline V gene lookup returns CDR1 KGHDR and CDR2 SFDVKD. The CDR3 DNA reads as TGTGCCACCAGTGTACCAAACACCGGGGAGCTGTTTTTT. Its translation is CATSVPNTGELFF.

The chain combines TRBV6-5 with TRBJ2-2; no clear D gene. V gave up 5 bases and J gave up 7 bases, with 5 bases separating them. Germline V gene sequence: CDR1 MNHEY, CDR2 SVGAGI. The CDR3 runs to 11 residues. The CDR3, as DNA: TGTGCCAGCAGTCCTAACGGGGAGCTGTTTTTT. It codes for CASSPNGELFF.

As DNA, the CDR3 is TGTGCCAGCAGTCCCGGAGAGACAGGGAGATCACCCCTCCACTTT. Amino acids: CASSPGETGRSPLHF. The chain is built from TRBV6-6 and TRBJ1-6; 7 bases map to TRBD1. Germline V CDR1 and CDR2: MNHNY, SVGAGI (reference sequence). The ends lost 5 bases at V and 10 bases at J; junction bases unmatched: 11. This CDR3 has 15 amino acids.

J is TRBJ2-5 and V is TRBV7-9, with TRBD2 matching 10 bases. This CDR3 comprises 16 residues. Trimming cost V 3 bases and J 3 bases; bases outside gene matches: 7. Germline assignment: CDR1 SEHNR and CDR2 FQNEAQ (reference sequence). DNA for the CDR3: TGTGCCAGCAGCTTTGATAGACTAGCGGGTAAAGAGACCCAGTACTTC. Translating gives CASSFDRLAGKETQYF. The variable domain in full, completed from reference TRBV7-9 and TRBJ2-5, reads DTGVSQNPRHKITKRGQNVTFRCDPISEHNRLYWYRQTLGQGPEFLTYFQNEAQLEKSRLLSDRFSAERPKGSFSTLEIQRTEQGDSAMYLCASSFDRLAGKETQYFGPGTRLLVL.

The chain recombines TRBV6-5 with TRBJ2-7, with TRBD2 as a possible D gene (6 bases). The CDR3 consists of 13 residues. Germline V lookup: CDR1 MNHEY, CDR2 SVGAGI. V was clipped by 4 bases and J by 4 bases, with 11 bases between them. The CDR3 loop is CASSSPGGYEQYF. The CDR3, as DNA: TGTGCCAGCAGTTCCCCCGGGGGATACGAGCAGTACTTC.